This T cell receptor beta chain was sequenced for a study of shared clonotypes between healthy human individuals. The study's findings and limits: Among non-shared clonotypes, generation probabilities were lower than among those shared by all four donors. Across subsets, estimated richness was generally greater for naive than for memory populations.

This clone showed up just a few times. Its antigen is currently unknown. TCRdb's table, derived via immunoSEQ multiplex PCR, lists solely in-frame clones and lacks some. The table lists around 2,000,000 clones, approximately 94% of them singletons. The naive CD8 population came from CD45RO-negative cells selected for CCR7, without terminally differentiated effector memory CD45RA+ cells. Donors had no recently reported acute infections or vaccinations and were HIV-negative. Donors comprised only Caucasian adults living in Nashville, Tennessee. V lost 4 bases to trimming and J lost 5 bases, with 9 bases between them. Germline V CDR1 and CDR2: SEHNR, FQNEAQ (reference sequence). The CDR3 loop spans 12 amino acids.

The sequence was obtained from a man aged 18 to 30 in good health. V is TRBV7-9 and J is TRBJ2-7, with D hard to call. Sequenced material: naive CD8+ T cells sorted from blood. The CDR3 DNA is TGTGCCAGCAGCTGGACCCCGGACGAGCAGTACTTC. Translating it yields CASSWTPDEQYF.